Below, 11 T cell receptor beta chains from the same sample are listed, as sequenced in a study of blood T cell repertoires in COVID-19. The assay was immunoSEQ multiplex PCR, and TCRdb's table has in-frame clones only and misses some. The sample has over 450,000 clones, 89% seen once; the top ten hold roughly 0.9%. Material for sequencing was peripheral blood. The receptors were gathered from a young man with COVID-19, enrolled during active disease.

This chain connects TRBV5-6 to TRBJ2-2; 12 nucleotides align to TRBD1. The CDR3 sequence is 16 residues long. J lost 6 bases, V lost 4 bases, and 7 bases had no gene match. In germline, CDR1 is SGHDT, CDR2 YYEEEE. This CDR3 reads CASSLPGQGAPGELFF. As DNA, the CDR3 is TGTGCCAGCAGCCTCCCGGGACAGGGGGCGCCCGGGGAGCTGTTTTTT.

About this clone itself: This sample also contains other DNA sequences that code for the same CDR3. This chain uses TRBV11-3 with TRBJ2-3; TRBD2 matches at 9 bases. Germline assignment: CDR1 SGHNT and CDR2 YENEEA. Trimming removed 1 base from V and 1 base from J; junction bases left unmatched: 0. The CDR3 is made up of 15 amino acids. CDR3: CASSLVAGGTDTQYF. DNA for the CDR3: TGTGCCAGCAGCTTAGTAGCGGGAGGCACAGATACGCAGTATTTT.

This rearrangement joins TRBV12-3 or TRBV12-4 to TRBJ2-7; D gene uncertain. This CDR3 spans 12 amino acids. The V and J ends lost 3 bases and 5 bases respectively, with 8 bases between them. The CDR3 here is CASSFTGHEQYF. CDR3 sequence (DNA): TGTGCCAGCAGTTTTACGGGTCACGAGCAGTACTTC.

CDR3 amino acids: CASSSTAGGTETQYF. The CDR3 nucleotides are TGTGCCAGCAGCTCGACAGCGGGGGGTACTGAGACCCAGTACTTC. The V gene is TRBV7-9, the J gene TRBJ2-5, with 9 bases that match TRBD2. The V and J ends lost 4 bases and 5 bases, in that order; junction bases with no gene match: 8. The germline CDR1 and CDR2 sequences are SEHNR and FQNEAQ (reference sequence). The CDR3 is 15 residues long.

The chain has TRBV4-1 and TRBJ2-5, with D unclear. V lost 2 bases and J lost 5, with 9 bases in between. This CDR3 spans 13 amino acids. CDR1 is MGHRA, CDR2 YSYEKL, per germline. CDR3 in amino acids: CASSQTTGETQYF. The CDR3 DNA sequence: TGCGCCAGCAGCCAAACCACGGGTGAGACCCAGTACTTC.

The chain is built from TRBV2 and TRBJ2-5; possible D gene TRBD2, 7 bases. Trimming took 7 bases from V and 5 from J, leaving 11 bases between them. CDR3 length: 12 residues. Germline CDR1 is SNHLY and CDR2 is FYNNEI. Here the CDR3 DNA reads TGTGCCAGCACCGAGGGGGGGGAGACCCAGTACTTC. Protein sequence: CASTEGGETQYF. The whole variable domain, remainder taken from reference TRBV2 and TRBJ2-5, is EPEVTQTPSHQVTQMGQEVILRCVPISNHLYFYWYRQILGQKVEFLVSFYNNEISEKSEIFDDQFSVERPDGSNFTLKIRSTKLEDSAMYFCASTEGGETQYFGPGTRLLVL.

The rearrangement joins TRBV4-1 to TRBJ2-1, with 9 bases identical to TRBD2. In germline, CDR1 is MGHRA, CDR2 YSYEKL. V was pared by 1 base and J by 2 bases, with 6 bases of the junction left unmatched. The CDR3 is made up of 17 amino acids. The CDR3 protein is CASSQGRLAEAYNEQFF. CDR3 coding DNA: TGCGCCAGCAGCCAAGGGAGACTAGCGGAGGCCTACAATGAGCAGTTCTTC.

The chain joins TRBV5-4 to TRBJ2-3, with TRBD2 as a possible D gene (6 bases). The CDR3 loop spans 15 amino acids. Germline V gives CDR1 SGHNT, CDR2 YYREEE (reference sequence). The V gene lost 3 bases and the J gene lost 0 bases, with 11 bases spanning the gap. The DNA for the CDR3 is TGTGCCAGCAGCTCGGGACTGGATAGCACAGATACGCAGTATTTT. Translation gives CASSSGLDSTDTQYF.

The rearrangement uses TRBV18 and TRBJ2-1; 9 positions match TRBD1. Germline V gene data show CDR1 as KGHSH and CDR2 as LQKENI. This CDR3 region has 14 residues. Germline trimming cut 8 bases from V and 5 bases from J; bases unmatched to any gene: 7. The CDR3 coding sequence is TGTGCCAGCCTCACAGGGGGCCGAAACAATGAGCAGTTCTTC. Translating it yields CASLTGGRNNEQFF.

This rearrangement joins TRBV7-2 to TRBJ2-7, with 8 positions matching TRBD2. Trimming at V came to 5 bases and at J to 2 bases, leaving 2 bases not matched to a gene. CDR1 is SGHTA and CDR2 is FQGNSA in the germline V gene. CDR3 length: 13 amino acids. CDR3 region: CASSRGGTYEQYF. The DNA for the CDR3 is TGTGCCAGCAGCCGGGGGGGAACCTACGAGCAGTACTTC.

CDR3 loop: CASREGSGQGISGANVLTF. CDR3 DNA: TGTGCCAGCAGAGAGGGCTCGGGACAGGGGATCTCTGGGGCCAACGTCCTGACTTTC. The V and J genes are TRBV5-5 and TRBJ2-6, with TRBD1 matching over 10 bases. V gave up 5 bases and J gave up 0 bases; unmatched junction bases: 11. The CDR3 loop spans 19 amino acids. CDR1 is SGHKS, CDR2 YYEKEE, per germline (reference sequence).